The clone carrying this TCR beta chain occurred many times. The TCRbeta library was prepared with unique molecular identifiers. Using its own MiXCR run on the PCR reads, TCRdb lists one record per CDR3 protein. Found here are hundreds of thousands of distinct CDR3 sequences, roughly 25% of them singletons; the top ten hold 4.5% to 5.5%. The V gene's germline CDR1 is LGHNA and CDR2 YSLEER. This CDR3 has 15 residues. V lost 4 bases and J 3 bases, leaving 13 bases between the germline ends. These data are taken from a study of T-cell reconstitution after alpha-beta-depleted transplantation in children. The specimen comprised PBMCs, mostly from graft donor cells, sampled 360 days after TCRalphabeta/CD19-depleted stem cell transplant. The chain recombines TRBV4-3 with TRBJ2-1, with D hard to call. The TCR comes from a female patient aged 2 to 10 who had a stem cell transplant for congenital amegakaryocytic thrombocytopenia, so the T cells may come from the graft donor. The CDR3 here is CASSRQYSSYNEQFF. The CDR3 DNA follows: TGCGCCAGCAGCCGGCAGTACTCAAGCTACAATGAGCAGTTCTTC.